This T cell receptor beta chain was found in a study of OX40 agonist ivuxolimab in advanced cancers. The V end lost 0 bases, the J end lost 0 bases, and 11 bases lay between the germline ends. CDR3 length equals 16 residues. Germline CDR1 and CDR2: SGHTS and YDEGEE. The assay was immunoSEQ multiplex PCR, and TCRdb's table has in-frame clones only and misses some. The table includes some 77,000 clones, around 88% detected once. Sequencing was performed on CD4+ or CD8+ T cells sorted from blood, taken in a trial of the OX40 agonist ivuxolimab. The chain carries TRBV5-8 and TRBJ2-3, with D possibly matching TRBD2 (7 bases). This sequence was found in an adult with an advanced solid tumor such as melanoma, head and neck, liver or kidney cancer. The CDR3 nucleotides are TGTGCCAGCAGCTTGGAGGGGGGGCTGAGCACAGATACGCAGTATTTT. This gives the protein CASSLEGGLSTDTQYF.